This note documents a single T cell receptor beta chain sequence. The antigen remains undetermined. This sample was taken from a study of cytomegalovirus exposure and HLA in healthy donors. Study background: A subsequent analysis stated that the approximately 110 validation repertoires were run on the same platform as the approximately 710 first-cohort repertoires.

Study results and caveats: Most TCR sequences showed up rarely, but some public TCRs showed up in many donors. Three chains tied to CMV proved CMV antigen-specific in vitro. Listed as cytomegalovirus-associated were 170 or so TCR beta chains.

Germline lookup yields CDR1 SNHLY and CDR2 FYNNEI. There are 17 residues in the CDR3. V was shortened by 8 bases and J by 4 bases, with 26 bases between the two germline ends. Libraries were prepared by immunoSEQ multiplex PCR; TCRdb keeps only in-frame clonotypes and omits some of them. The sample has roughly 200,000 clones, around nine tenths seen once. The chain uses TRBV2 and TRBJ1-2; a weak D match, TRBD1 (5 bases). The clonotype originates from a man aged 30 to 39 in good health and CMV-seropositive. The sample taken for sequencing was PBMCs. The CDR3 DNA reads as TGTGCCAGCGAGGAGGGGTCACGCAGGACCACTGGCTATGGCTACACCTTC. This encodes CASEEGSRRTTGYGYTF. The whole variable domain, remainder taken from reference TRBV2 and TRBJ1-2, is EPEVTQTPSHQVTQMGQEVILRCVPISNHLYFYWYRQILGQKVEFLVSFYNNEISEKSEIFDDQFSVERPDGSNFTLKIRSTKLEDSAMYFCASEEGSRRTTGYGYTFGSGTRLTVV.